A single sample gave rise to the 23 T cell receptor beta chains below, sequenced in a study of read filtering for tumor transcriptome and immune sequencing. The library was built from around 380 ng RNA with molecular barcoded adaptors for alpha/delta and beta/gamma chains. TCRdb ran MiXCR on the reads and lists one entry per CDR3 protein. The sample has around 38,000 distinct CDR3 sequences, about an eighth seen once; the top ten hold about 30%. Sequenced: a population of CD138-negative cells sorted from bone marrow. These receptor sequences come from a donor aged 40 or over with multiple myeloma.

This clonotype was counted many times. The CDR3 nucleotides are TGTGCCAGCAGACGGATGAACACTGAAGCTTTCTTT. Translation: CASRRMNTEAFF. The rearrangement uses TRBV2 and TRBJ1-1; no clear D gene. This CDR3 is 12 amino acids long. Germline lookup yields CDR1 SNHLY and CDR2 FYNNEI. The V end was cut by 6 bases, the J end by 0 bases, with 5 bases between.

The V call is TRBV25-1, the J call TRBJ2-5; unclear D gene. This CDR3 is built from 13 residues. Germline values: CDR1 MGHDK, CDR2 SYGVNS. V was pared by 0 bases and J by 5 bases, with 7 bases between. CDR3 DNA: TGTGCCAGCAGTGAATATTCAAAGGAGACCCAGTACTTC. It is translated as CASSEYSKETQYF.

The chain uses TRBV11-2 and TRBJ2-4, with 7 positions matching TRBD1. Germline lookup yields CDR1 SGHAT and CDR2 FQNNGV. The junction had 7 bases not matched to a gene; V was cut back by 1 base and J by 7 bases. The CDR3 consists of 15 residues. CDR3 amino acids: CASSLARGPLNIQYF. DNA for the CDR3: TGTGCCAGCAGCTTAGCTAGGGGGCCTTTGAACATTCAGTACTTC. The complete variable domain, with remaining parts taken from reference TRBV11-2 and TRBJ2-4, reads EAGVAQSPRYKIIEKRQSVAFWCNPISGHATLYWYQQILGQGPKLLIQFQNNGVVDDSQLPKDRFSAERLKGVDSTLKIQPAKLEDSAVYLCASSLARGPLNIQYFGAGTRLSVL.

Points on this clonotype: Given a much more abundant clone one base away, this may be a read error. This chain's CDR3 is CASGRPIGESQYF. In DNA, the CDR3 is TGTGCCAGCGGCCGACCTATTGGGGAGTCCCAGTACTTC. The V and J genes are TRBV28 and TRBJ2-5; D is perhaps TRBD2 (5 bases). CDR3 size: 13 residues. Trimming took 8 bases from V and 9 from J, leaving 19 bases between them. Germline lookup yields CDR1 MDHEN and CDR2 SYDVKM.

This clonotype has only a few counts. This chain links TRBV7-2 with TRBJ2-4, with unresolved D. V lost 2 bases and J 8 bases, leaving 13 bases between the germline ends. CDR1 is SGHTA, CDR2 FQGNSA, per germline. CDR3 length: 14 amino acids. The CDR3 loop reads CASSLQSDWDIQYF. The CDR3 DNA sequence: TGTGCCAGCAGCTTACAAAGTGATTGGGACATTCAGTACTTC.

About this clonotype: It may be a read error: a sequence one base away is much more abundant. V gene TRBV14 combines with J gene TRBJ1-3; a weak D match, TRBD1 (5 bases). Trimming cost V 8 bases and J 0 bases, with 17 bases left between them. The germline V gene encodes CDR1 SGHDN and CDR2 FVKESK. This CDR3 contains 16 residues. The CDR3 sequence: CASGPRWGRSGNTIYF. The CDR3 DNA sequence: TGTGCCAGCGGCCCTAGATGGGGACGCTCTGGAAACACCATATATTTT.

CDR3 DNA: TGTGCCAGCAGTTACAGTAGGACGAGTCAAGAGACCCAGTACTTC. Residues: CASSYSRTSQETQYF. This chain connects TRBV6-6 to TRBJ2-5; D is undetermined. Germline V lookup: CDR1 MNHNY, CDR2 SVGAGI (reference sequence). The ends were cut back, 2 bases at V and 2 bases at J, with 12 bases in the middle. This CDR3 has 15 amino acids.

This clonotype showed up many times. The chain is built from TRBV5-1 and TRBJ2-2, with D possibly TRBD2 on 6 matching bases. Per germline, CDR1 SGHRS and CDR2 YFSETQ. V lost 4 bases and J lost 6, with 19 bases in between. There are 16 residues in the CDR3. The CDR3 sequence: CASSPGTAGWAGELFF. Written as DNA, the CDR3 is TGCGCCAGCAGCCCCGGGACCGCGGGATGGGCCGGGGAGCTGTTTTTT.

The chain recombines TRBV7-9 with TRBJ2-1; unclear D gene. Trimming took off 11 bases at V and 2 bases at J, with 16 bases between the two ends. In germline, CDR1 is SEHNR, CDR2 FQNEAQ (reference sequence). This CDR3 is built from 14 residues. Written as DNA, the CDR3 is TGTGCCGTCGCGGCGGAGTCGACCTACAATGAGCAGTTCTTC. Amino acid sequence: CAVAAESTYNEQFF.

Remarks on this clonotype: This may come from a read error, since a much larger clone is one base off. The gene calls are TRBV5-5 and TRBJ1-5; 9 positions match TRBD1. The CDR3 has 15 amino acids. V lost 4 bases and J lost 9; bases outside the gene matches: 11. Germline assignment: CDR1 SGHKS and CDR2 YYEKEE (reference sequence). The CDR3 sequence is CASSPGVDRGRPQHF. In DNA form, the CDR3 reads TGTGCCAGCAGCCCCGGCGTGGACAGGGGACGGCCCCAGCATTTT.

The table lists this clonotype with many counts. The chain is built from TRBV5-1 and TRBJ2-2; TRBD1 might be the D (5 bases). The ends were cut back, 4 bases at V and 4 bases at J, with 17 bases in the middle. CDR1 and CDR2 (germline): SGHRS, YFSETQ. This CDR3 has 16 residues. The CDR3 loop is CASSLGQTSITGELFF. In DNA form, the CDR3 reads TGCGCCAGCAGCCTAGGACAAACGAGTATCACCGGGGAGCTGTTTTTT.

This clonotype was counted ten times or more. This rearrangement joins TRBV19 to TRBJ2-4; TRBD1 agrees at 7 bases. CDR3 length: 14 amino acids. Germline V gene lookup returns CDR1 LNHDA and CDR2 SQIVND (reference sequence). Trimming cost V 5 bases and J 3 bases; bases outside gene matches: 4. The CDR3 nucleotides read TGTGCCAGTAGTGACAGGGTACGCAAAAACATTCAGTACTTC. Its protein is CASSDRVRKNIQYF.

This clonotype appeared many times. The gene calls are TRBV3-1 and TRBJ2-2, with D maybe TRBD2 (5 bases). V was cut by 4 bases and J by 1 base, with 13 bases left in between. The CDR3 spans 16 residues. Germline values: CDR1 LGHDT, CDR2 YNNKEL (reference sequence). CDR3 residues: CASSPPAAGNTGELFF. DNA of the CDR3: TGTGCCAGCAGCCCCCCCGCCGCGGGGAACACCGGGGAGCTGTTTTTT.

This clonotype was seen at least ten times. V is TRBV6-5 and J is TRBJ2-7; TRBD1 aligns across 7 bases. The J segment lost 3 bases and the V segment lost 8 bases, leaving 10 bases of the junction unmatched. The germline gives CDR1 MNHEY, CDR2 SVGAGI. CDR3 size: 14 residues. CDR3 sequence (DNA): TGTGCCAGCCTCGCGAGACAGGGAGTCTACGAGCAGTACTTC. It codes for CASLARQGVYEQYF.

In its sample, this clonotype was seen many times. The gene calls are TRBV7-2 and TRBJ1-3; 8 nucleotides align to TRBD1. The V segment lost 3 bases and the J segment 0 bases; nucleotides outside the gene matches: 4. Germline V gene lookup returns CDR1 SGHTA and CDR2 FQGNSA. The CDR3 consists of 16 residues. DNA for the CDR3: TGTGCCAGCAGCTTTCAGGGGGCTGCCTCTGGAAACACCATATATTTT. Protein: CASSFQGAASGNTIYF.

This clonotype was observed at least ten times. The chain joins TRBV7-2 to TRBJ2-1; 13 bases line up with TRBD2. This CDR3 is built from 15 residues. CDR1 SGHTA and CDR2 FQGNSA come from the germline V gene. The ends lost 5 bases at V and 10 bases at J; junction bases unmatched: 8. The CDR3 here is CASSPTSGRAVEQFF. The CDR3 DNA reads TGTGCCAGCAGCCCTACTAGCGGGAGGGCTGTGGAGCAGTTCTTC.

This clonotype has ten or more counts. V is TRBV5-4 and J is TRBJ2-3; D uncertain. V lost 0 bases, J lost 4 bases, and 6 bases lay in between. Germline V CDR1 and CDR2: SGHNT, YYREEE (reference sequence). The CDR3 totals 13 residues. CDR3 region: CASSLEVPDTQYF. The CDR3 DNA sequence: TGTGCCAGCAGCTTGGAGGTCCCAGATACGCAGTATTTT.

On this clonotype: Relative to the germline gene, one junction end is altered; a read error may explain this. V usage is TRBV4-3 and J usage is TRBJ2-7, with D hard to call. CDR1 and CDR2 from the germline V gene are LGHNA and YSLEER. The CDR3 consists of 14 residues. Written as DNA, the CDR3 is TGCGCCAGCAGCCAAGGTTCAACCTTCTACGAGCGGTACTTC. Translation: CASSQGSTFYERYF.

This clonotype was counted ten times or more. The chain is built from TRBV20-1 and TRBJ2-1; 12 nucleotides line up with TRBD2. In germline, CDR1 is DFQATT, CDR2 SNEGSKA (reference sequence). The length of the CDR3 is 16 residues. With 6 bases clipped from V and 4 bases from J, the junction kept 10 bases outside the gene matches. In DNA form, the CDR3 reads TGCAGTGCAAAGGGGTCTAGCGGGAGGGGGTACAATGAGCAGTTCTTC. This translates into CSAKGSSGRGYNEQFF.

This clonotype was counted ten times or more. The gene calls are TRBV12-3 or TRBV12-4 and TRBJ2-1; TRBD2 agrees at 8 bases. This CDR3 has 14 amino acids. The V gene end was trimmed by 3 bases and the J gene end by 3 bases; junction bases not matched to a gene: 1. CDR3 region: CASSFGRDYNEQFF. The CDR3 DNA reads as TGTGCCAGCAGTTTCGGGAGGGACTACAATGAGCAGTTCTTC.

By share, this clonotype counts as large. The chain recombines TRBV7-2 with TRBJ2-1; D unresolved. The CDR3 extends over 13 amino acids. Germline assignment: CDR1 SGHTA and CDR2 FQGNSA. V was trimmed by 1 base and J by 10 bases, leaving 11 bases between them. The CDR3 spells CASSLDLKPEQFF. CDR3 DNA sequence: TGTGCCAGCAGCTTAGACCTGAAACCGGAGCAGTTCTTC.

There are many counts of this clonotype. The rearrangement uses TRBV20-1 and TRBJ1-1; D call uncertain. CDR3 length equals 15 residues. The germline V gene encodes CDR1 DFQATT and CDR2 SNEGSKA (reference sequence). V dropped 0 bases and J dropped 0 bases, with 11 bases sitting between them. Here the CDR3 DNA reads TGCAGTGCTAGAGAACCCAACTCAATGAACACTGAAGCTTTCTTT. Amino acid sequence: CSAREPNSMNTEAFF.

This clonotype has at least ten counts. This rearrangement joins TRBV6-2 or TRBV6-3 to TRBJ2-6; 10 positions match TRBD2. From germline, CDR1 is MNHEY and CDR2 SVGEGT. The V and J ends lost 6 bases and 2 bases, in that order; junction bases with no gene match: 1. This CDR3 has 15 amino acids. The DNA of the CDR3 is TGTGCCAGCAGCAGCGGGGGGGCTGGGGCCAACGTCCTGACTTTC. Its translation is CASSSGGAGANVLTF.